The clone carrying this T cell receptor beta chain was detected a few times. Its antigen is undetermined. The entry originates in a study of T-cell memory formation after mild COVID-19. At the level of the study: The TCR clusters were mostly specific to one donor.

Study findings and constraints: For second-wave clones that peaked at day 37, SARS-CoV-2 specificity went unverified. Later expanders leaned CD4+, whereas clones that contracted between day 15 and 85 were balanced CD4/CD8.

Sample barcodes and UMIs were carried by the TCR alpha and TCR beta cDNA libraries that 5'RACE generated with constant-segment primers. One entry per CDR3 protein results from TCRdb running MiXCR on the 5' RACE reads. Of roughly 400,000 distinct CDR3 sequences listed, 24% are singletons. Sequencing was carried out using PBMCs or a T cell subset sorted from them (not recorded which). The TCR was taken from an adult woman who had mild COVID-19 (a few samples of this study predate the infection). Cell type and time point are not known.

As DNA, the CDR3 is TGTGCCAGCACCCCACGGACAGCGGGCCACAATGAGCAGTTCTTC. It translates to CASTPRTAGHNEQFF. This chain connects TRBV7-2 to TRBJ2-1; tentatively, D is TRBD1 or TRBD2 (6 bases each). The CDR3 loop spans 15 amino acids. CDR1 is SGHTA, CDR2 FQGNSA, per germline. Trimming took off 7 bases at V and 5 bases at J, with 18 bases between the two ends.